This entry concerns a single T cell receptor beta chain. The authors' processing: From reference gene primer amplification, estimates of nucleated cell counts were derived. Profiling relied on immunoSEQ multiplex PCR, and the TCRdb table lists in-frame clones only, not all of them. That table is the source of V, J and clone size, and D and trimming were worked out from the DNA. The data hold approximately 170,000 clones, with about 84% observed a single time. The data are from a study of blood T cell repertoires in COVID-19. The overall study: Collection of acute and convalescent COVID-19 samples took place in the United States, Italy and Spain.

Self-reported history from a screening survey and questionnaire set each donor's cohort. Recovered Cohort 3 donors showed two negative PCRs, clearance, or symptom resolution. Sequences were obtained from PBMCs or T cells enriched from blood (not recorded which). This clonotype was obtained from a man aged 45-65 years who had recovered from COVID-19.

The chain's CDR3 is CASSATPSGGANIQYF. The CDR3, as DNA: TGCGCCAGCAGCGCAACCCCTAGCGGGGGGGCGAACATTCAGTACTTC. The chain joins TRBV5-1 to TRBJ2-4; 12 positions match TRBD2. From germline, CDR1 is SGHRS and CDR2 YFSETQ. J lost 7 bases, V lost 4 bases, and 9 bases had no gene match. The CDR3 is 16 amino acids.